This T cell receptor beta chain emerged from a study of shared clonotypes between healthy human individuals. Points on this clone: Its cognate antigen is unknown.

Notes on the study in general: Memory subsets had estimated richness that was generally smaller than that of naive subsets. Sequencing depth was expected to influence donor clonotype sharing.

This CDR3 contains 16 residues. J gave up 4 bases and V 3 bases, and 9 bases lay outside the gene matches. From germline, CDR1 is SGHNT and CDR2 YYREEE (reference sequence). Original analysis: Sequence data from immunoSEQ were junction-only and lacked quality scores; consequently, filtering differed. Sequenced by immunoSEQ multiplex PCR; TCRdb stores in-frame clones only, minus some. D and trimming come from the DNA, and the V and J calls and clone size come from that table. The data contain about 990,000 clones, around three quarters of them seen just once; the ten biggest clones take up around 0.6%.

The source is a man between 18 and 35 years old in good health. Some clones in this sample may be carry-over from other donors' samples. Sequenced material: memory CD4+ T cells from PBMCs. The subset is: CD45RA-negative fraction. The chain recombines TRBV5-4 with TRBJ2-7, with 11 bases lining up with TRBD2. CDR3 loop: CASSSKLAGVEYEQYF. CDR3 sequence (DNA): TGTGCCAGCAGCTCAAAACTAGCGGGAGTAGAGTACGAGCAGTACTTC.